This T cell receptor (beta chain) was documented in a study of breast tumors, draining lymph nodes, adjacent tissues. Study-wide results and limits: Most tumor T cells seemingly derive from lymph node, then expand in tumor. Luminal-like breast cancer showed significantly higher tumor–nontumor repertoire similarity than basal-like. Tumor repertoires ranked between lymph nodes and nontumor tissue in diversity, with V and J gene preferences. Data only fit, rather than demonstrated, lymph node origin of most tumor T cells.

TCRdb reprocessed the multiplex PCR reads via MiXCR and lists one record per CDR3 protein. The profile shows 200,000 or so distinct CDR3 sequences, around a third of them singletons. This clonotype appeared a single time. The antigen is undetermined. This may be a read error: a much more frequent sequence differs by one nucleotide. The V end lost 4 bases, the J end lost 9 bases, and 19 bases lay between the germline ends. Germline lookup yields CDR1 SGHNT and CDR2 YYREEE (reference sequence). This CDR3 is built from 14 residues. Breast cancer patients provided tissue from their axillary draining lymph nodes.

The receptor comes from a female donor with breast cancer. Some clones in this sample may be carry-over from other donors' samples. Sequencing input: axillary lymph node tissue. This chain connects TRBV5-4 to TRBJ1-2; the D is unclear. CDR3 sequence (DNA): TGTGCCAGCAGCGTGGAGATAGGAGATAGTAGCTACACCTTC. Its protein is CASSVEIGDSSYTF.